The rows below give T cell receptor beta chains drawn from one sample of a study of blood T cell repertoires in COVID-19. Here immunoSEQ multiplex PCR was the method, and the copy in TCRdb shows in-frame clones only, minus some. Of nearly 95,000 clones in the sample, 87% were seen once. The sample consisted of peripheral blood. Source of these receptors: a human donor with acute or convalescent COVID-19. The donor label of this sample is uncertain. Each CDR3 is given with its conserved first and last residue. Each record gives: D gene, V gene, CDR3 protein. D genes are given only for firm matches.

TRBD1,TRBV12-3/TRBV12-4,CASSGQGGAEAFF
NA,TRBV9,CASSVWDTVSGELFF
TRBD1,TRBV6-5,CASNGQGGYYGYTF
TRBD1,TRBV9,CASSVAQTGGTDTQYF
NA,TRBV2,CASSGGQSNTGELFF
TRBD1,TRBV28,CASSTYRGYQPQHF
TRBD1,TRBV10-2,CASTRTGTYEQYF
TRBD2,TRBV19,CASSLGLVRYNEQFF
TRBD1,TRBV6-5,CASSYDRDSPLHF
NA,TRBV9,CASSSEGVYEQYF
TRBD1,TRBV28,CASSEGTAYRNQPQHF
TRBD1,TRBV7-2,CASSVQTGGNTYEQYF
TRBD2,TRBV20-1,CSASKAGGGYNEQFF
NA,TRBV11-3,CASSFGGETGYTF
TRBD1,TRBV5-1,CASSPGQGRVFSSPLHF
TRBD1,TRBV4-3,CASSQDRQGHYGYTF
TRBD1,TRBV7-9,CASSLGRDRGQPQHF
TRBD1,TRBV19,CASSSDRGGGNQPQHF
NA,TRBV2,CASRATENQETQYF
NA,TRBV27,CASSLEYEVREGQFF
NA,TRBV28,CASSSGQTEAAGYTF
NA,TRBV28,CASRSGYEQYF
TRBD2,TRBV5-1,CASSLRTSGGNNEQFF
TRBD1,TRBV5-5,CASSLGTGTSAKDGYTF
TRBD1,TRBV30,CAWSQDRDQPQHF
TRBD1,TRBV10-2,CASTERTGGRQYF
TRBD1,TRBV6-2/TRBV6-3,CASSYGQAGQPQHF
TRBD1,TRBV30,CAGLLTGTATEAFF
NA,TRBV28,CASGYEKGLYEQYF
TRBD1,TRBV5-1,CASSLHAGRQGPGELFF
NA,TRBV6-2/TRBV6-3,CASSYVQGISNQPQHF
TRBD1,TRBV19,CASTGDRQPQHF
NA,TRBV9,CASSVEGLTYNEQFF
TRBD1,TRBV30,CAWSGQGASEAFF
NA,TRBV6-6,CASSSGTFQETQYF
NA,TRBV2,CASSRYGETQYF
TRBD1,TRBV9,CASSVEGQAAGELFF
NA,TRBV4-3,CASSQDSFSRDNEQFF
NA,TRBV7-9,CASSLVDSYNSPLHF
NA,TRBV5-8,CASSFAYSTLNTEAFF
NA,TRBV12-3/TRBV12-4,CASSPDSSYEQYF
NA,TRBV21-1,CASIGRGGYQPQHF
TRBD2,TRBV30,CAWSGDGTSGYNEQFF
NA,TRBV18,CASSPGLLEQYF
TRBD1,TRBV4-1,CASSHPDREITEAFF
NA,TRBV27,CASRGLGDTIYF
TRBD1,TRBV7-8,CASSFRTGGVIEQYF
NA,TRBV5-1,CASSLRQMSSGNTIYF
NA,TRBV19,CASSTITTGSNTEAFF
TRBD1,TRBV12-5,CASGLTGFDTGELFF
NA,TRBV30,CAWSLQNNSPLHF
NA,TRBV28,CASSSSSPGQDQPQHF
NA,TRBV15,CATRTAYAAEAFF
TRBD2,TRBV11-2,CASSAPGTMNTGELFF